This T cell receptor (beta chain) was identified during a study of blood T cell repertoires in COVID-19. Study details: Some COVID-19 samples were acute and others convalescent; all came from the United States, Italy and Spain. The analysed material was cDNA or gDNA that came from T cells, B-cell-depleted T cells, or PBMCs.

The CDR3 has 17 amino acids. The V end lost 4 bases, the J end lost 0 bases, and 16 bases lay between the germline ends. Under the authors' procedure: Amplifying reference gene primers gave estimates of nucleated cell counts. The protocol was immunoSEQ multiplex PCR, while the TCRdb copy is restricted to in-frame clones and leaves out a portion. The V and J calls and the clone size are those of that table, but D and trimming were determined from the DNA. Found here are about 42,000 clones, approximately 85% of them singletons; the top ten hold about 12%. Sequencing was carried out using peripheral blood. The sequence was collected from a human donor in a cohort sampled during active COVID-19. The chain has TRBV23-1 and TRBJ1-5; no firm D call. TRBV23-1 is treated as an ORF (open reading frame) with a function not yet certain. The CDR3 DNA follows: TGCGCCAGCAGTCTAGTAGAACAGAGGGATAGCAATCAGCCCCAGCATTTT. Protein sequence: CASSLVEQRDSNQPQHF.